The 5 T cell receptor beta chains given below trace back to one sample, sequenced in a study of blood T cell repertoires in COVID-19. The data were produced by immunoSEQ multiplex PCR, yet TCRdb's version contains in-frame clones alone and is incomplete. The table lists about 160,000 clones, 82% of them singletons. Input material: peripheral blood. The receptors come from an elderly woman with acute or convalescent COVID-19.

The chain couples TRBV5-6 to TRBJ2-4; 8 bases match TRBD1. Germline V gives CDR1 SGHDT, CDR2 YYEEEE. Trimming took 3 bases from V and 1 from J; bases not matched to a gene: 6. The CDR3 runs to 16 residues. DNA of the CDR3: TGTGCCAGCAGCTCAGGGGGCATGGGGGCCAAAAACATTCAGTACTTC. Its translation is CASSSGGMGAKNIQYF. Variable domain in full (rest from reference TRBV5-6 and TRBJ2-4): DAGVTQSPTHLIKTRGQQVTLRCSPKSGHDTVSWYQQALGQGPQFIFQYYEEEERQRGNFPDRFSGHQFPNYSSELNVNALLLGDSALYLCASSSGGMGAKNIQYFGAGTRLSVL.

The chain links TRBV5-6 to TRBJ1-4; D is unclear. Trimming removed 1 base at V and 14 bases at J, with 15 bases between. The germline V gene has CDR1 SGHDT and CDR2 YYEEEE. There are 13 residues in the CDR3. The CDR3 coding sequence is TGTGCCAGCAGCTTGTTGGGGAGTGGACGGCTGTTTTTT. This sequence encodes CASSLLGSGRLFF.

The chain recombines TRBV19 with TRBJ2-2; a possible D gene is TRBD1 (5 bases). Trimming shortened V by 6 bases and J by 5 bases, and 13 bases separated the two germline ends. This CDR3 spans 14 amino acids. CDR1 and CDR2 (germline): LNHDA, SQIVND (reference sequence). The CDR3 sequence: CASRPIRETGELFF. In DNA form, the CDR3 reads TGTGCCAGTAGACCCATCAGGGAAACCGGGGAGCTGTTTTTT.

J is TRBJ1-2 and V is TRBV7-2; 9 bases are a match to TRBD1. CDR1 is SGHTA, CDR2 FQGNSA, per germline. Losses at the gene ends were 3 bases for V and 2 bases for J; bases not matched to a gene: 10. This CDR3 comprises 17 residues. CDR3 nucleotides: TGTGCCAGCAGCTTTTCACCCGGGACAGGGCGGAACTATGGCTACACCTTC. Its protein product is CASSFSPGTGRNYGYTF. The variable domain in full, with the rest retrieved from reference TRBV7-2 and TRBJ1-2, is GAGVSQSPSNKVTEKGKDVELRCDPISGHTALYWYRQSLGQGLEFLIYFQGNSAPDKSGLPSDRFSAERTGGSVSTLTIQRTQQEDSAVYLCASSFSPGTGRNYGYTFGSGTRLTVV.

This clone was seen once. V and J are TRBV27 and TRBJ2-7; 7 positions match TRBD1. V was pared by 5 bases and J by 2 bases, with 6 bases of the junction left unmatched. Germline CDR1 is MNHEY and CDR2 is SMNVEV (reference sequence). The CDR3 has 14 residues. CDR3 protein: CASSGRDSTYEQYF. CDR3 in DNA: TGTGCCAGCAGTGGTCGGGACAGCACCTACGAGCAGTACTTC.